This T cell receptor beta chain derives from a study of Ad26.COV2.S vaccination and SARS-CoV-2 variants. Study-wide results and caveats: Spike-specific TCR breadth was greater after Ad26.COV2.S than placebo.

The CDR3 extends over 13 amino acids. With V trimmed by 7 bases and J by 4 bases, 3 bases remained unmatched. Germline CDR1 WSHSY, CDR2 SAAADI. As to this clone: The target antigen is unknown.

Measured with immunoSEQ multiplex PCR; TCRdb has only the in-frame clones, and not every one. Among about 380,000 clones listed, roughly 85% were seen once. Treatment indicated: about 20 received Ad26.COV2.S at low or high dose, single or two shots; about 5 received placebo; per-sample allocation not given. Sampling was performed 63 days after the first vaccine or placebo injection. This TCR came from a person aged 18-65 years who received the Ad26.COV2.S COVID-19 vaccine or a placebo. The gene calls are TRBV10-2 and TRBJ2-5; 10 bases match TRBD2. The source material was peripheral blood, sampled in a trial of Ad26.COV2.S vaccine versus placebo. CDR3 loop: CASMVAGGETQYF. CDR3 coding DNA: TGCGCCAGCATGGTAGCGGGAGGAGAGACCCAGTACTTC.